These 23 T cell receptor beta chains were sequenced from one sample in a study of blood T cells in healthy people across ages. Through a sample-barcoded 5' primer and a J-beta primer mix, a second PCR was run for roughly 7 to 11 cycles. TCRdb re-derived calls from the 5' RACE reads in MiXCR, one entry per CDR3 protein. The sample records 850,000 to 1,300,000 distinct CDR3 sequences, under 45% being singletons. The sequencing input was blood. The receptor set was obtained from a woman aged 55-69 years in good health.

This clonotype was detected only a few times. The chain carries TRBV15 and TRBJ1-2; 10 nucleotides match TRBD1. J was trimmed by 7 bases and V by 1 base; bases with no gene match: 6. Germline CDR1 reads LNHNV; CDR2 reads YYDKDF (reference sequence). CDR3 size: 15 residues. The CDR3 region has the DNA TGTGCCACCAGCAGAGGAGACAGGGGGCCTGGTGGCTACACCTTC. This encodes CATSRGDRGPGGYTF. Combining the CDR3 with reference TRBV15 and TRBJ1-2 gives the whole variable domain DAMVIQNPRYQVTQFGKPVTLSCSQTLNHNVMYWYQQKSSQAPKLLFHYYDKDFNNEADTPDNFQSRRPNTSFCFLDIRSPGLGDTAMYLCATSRGDRGPGGYTFGSGTRLTVV.

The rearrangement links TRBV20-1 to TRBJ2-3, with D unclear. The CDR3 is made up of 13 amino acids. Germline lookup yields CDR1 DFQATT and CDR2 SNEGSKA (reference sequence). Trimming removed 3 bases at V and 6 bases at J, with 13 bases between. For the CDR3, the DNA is TGCAGTGCTAGGGATGTAAGAGACGATACGCAGTATTTT. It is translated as CSARDVRDDTQYF.

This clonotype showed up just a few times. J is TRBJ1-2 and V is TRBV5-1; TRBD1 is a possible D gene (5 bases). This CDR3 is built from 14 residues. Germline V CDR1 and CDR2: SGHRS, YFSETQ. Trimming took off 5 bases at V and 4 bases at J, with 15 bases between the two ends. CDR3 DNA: TGCGCCAGCAGACCCAGCAGGGATCCCTATGGCTACACCTTC. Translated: CASRPSRDPYGYTF.

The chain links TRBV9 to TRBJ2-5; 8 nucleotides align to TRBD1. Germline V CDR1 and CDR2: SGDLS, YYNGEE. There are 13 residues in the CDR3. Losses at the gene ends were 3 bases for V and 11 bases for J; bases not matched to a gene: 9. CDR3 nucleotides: TGTGCCAGCAGCGGAGAGCCAGGGGGCTTGCAGTACTTC. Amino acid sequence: CASSGEPGGLQYF.

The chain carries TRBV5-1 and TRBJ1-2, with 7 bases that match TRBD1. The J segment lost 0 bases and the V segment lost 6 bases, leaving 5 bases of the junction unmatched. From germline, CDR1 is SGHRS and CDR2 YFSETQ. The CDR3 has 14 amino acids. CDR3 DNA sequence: TGCGCCAGCACCAGGACAGGATCTAACTATGGCTACACCTTC. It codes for CASTRTGSNYGYTF.

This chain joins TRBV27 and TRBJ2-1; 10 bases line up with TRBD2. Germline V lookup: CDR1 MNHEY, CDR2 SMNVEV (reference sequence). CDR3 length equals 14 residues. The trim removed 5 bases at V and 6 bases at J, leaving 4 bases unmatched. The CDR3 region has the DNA TGTGCCAGCAGTAGATGGACTAGCGGCAATGAGCAGTTCTTC. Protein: CASSRWTSGNEQFF.

The CDR3 spells CASSRGKRPGANVLTF. The CDR3 coding sequence is TGTGCCAGCAGCAGGGGAAAACGTCCTGGGGCCAACGTCCTGACTTTC. The chain combines TRBV21-1 with TRBJ2-6. TRBV21-1 is recorded as a pseudogene. This CDR3 comprises 16 residues.

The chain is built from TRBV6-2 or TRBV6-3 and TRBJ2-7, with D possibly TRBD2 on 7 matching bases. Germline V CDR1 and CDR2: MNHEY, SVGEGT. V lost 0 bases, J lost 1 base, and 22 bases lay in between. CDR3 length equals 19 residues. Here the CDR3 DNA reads TGTGCCAGCAGTTACTCGATCCGGAGGGGGGGGTTGGGGTCCTACGAGCAGTACTTC. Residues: CASSYSIRRGGLGSYEQYF.

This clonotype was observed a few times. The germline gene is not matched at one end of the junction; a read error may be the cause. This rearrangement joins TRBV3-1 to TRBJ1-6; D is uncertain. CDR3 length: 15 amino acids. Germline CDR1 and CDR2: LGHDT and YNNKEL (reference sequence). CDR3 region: CASSQFEGGNSPPHF. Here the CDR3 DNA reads TGTGCCAGCAGCCAATTTGAAGGTGGGAATTCACCCCCCCACTTT.

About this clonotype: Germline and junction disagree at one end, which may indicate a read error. The CDR3 bases are TGTGCCAGCAGCGTAGAGGGAGGGAACTATGGCTACACCTTC. Its protein is CASSVEGGNYGYTF. The chain carries TRBV11-2 and TRBJ1-2; D is uncertain. This CDR3 contains 14 residues. Germline V lookup: CDR1 SGHAT, CDR2 FQNNGV.

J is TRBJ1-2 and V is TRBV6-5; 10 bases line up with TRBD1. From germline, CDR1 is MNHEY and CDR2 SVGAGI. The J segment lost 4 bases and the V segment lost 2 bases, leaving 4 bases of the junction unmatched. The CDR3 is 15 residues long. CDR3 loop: CASSYGTGVSYGYTF. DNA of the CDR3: TGTGCCAGCAGTTACGGGACAGGGGTGTCCTATGGCTACACCTTC.

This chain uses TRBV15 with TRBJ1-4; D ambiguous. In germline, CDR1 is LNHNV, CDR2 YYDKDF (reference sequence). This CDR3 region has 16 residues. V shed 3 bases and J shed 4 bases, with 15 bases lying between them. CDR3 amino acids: CATSRPGGEGNEKLFF. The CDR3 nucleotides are TGTGCCACCAGCAGGCCCGGCGGGGAGGGTAATGAAAAACTGTTTTTT.

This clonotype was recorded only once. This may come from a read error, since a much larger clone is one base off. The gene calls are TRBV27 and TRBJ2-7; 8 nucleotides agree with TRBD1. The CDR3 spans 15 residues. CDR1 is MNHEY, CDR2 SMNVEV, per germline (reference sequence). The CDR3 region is CTSSLKGQAAYEQYF. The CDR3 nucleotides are TGTACCAGCAGTTTGAAGGGACAGGCGGCCTACGAGCAGTACTTC.

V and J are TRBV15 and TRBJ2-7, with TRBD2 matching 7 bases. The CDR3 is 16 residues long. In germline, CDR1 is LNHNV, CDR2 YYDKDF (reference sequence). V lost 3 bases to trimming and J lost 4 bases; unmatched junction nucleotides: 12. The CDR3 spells CATSRDRGGLFYEQYF. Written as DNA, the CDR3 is TGTGCCACCAGCAGGGACCGCGGGGGACTTTTTTACGAGCAGTACTTC. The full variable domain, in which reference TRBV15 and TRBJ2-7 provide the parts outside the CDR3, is DAMVIQNPRYQVTQFGKPVTLSCSQTLNHNVMYWYQQKSSQAPKLLFHYYDKDFNNEADTPDNFQSRRPNTSFCFLDIRSPGLGDTAMYLCATSRDRGGLFYEQYFGPGTRLTVT.

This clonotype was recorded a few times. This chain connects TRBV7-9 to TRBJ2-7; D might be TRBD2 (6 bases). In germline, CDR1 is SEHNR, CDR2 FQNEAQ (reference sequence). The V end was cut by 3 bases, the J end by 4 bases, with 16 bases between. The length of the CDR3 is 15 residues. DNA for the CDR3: TGTGCCAGCAGCTTCATGGGAGGTCGGGTTTACGAGCAGTACTTC. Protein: CASSFMGGRVYEQYF.

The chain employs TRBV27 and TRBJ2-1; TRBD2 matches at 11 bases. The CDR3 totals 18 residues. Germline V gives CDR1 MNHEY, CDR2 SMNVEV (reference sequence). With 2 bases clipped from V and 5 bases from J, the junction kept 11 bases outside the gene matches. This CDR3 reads CASSLGWTSGLIDNEQFF. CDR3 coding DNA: TGTGCCAGCAGTTTAGGGTGGACTAGCGGGTTGATAGACAATGAGCAGTTCTTC.

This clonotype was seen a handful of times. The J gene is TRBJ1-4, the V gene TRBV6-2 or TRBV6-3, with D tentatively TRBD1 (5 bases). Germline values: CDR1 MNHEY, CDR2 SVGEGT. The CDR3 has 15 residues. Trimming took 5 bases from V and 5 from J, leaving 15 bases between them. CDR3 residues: CASSTYSAGNEKLFF. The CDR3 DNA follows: TGTGCCAGCAGTACCTACAGCGCAGGGAATGAAAAACTGTTTTTT.

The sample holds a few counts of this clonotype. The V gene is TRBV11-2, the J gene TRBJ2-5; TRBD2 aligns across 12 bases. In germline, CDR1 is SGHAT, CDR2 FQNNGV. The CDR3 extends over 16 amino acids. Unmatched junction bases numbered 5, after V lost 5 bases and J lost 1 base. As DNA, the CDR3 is TGTGCCAGCAGCAAGCTAGCGGGAGGGATCCAAGAGACCCAGTACTTC. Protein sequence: CASSKLAGGIQETQYF.

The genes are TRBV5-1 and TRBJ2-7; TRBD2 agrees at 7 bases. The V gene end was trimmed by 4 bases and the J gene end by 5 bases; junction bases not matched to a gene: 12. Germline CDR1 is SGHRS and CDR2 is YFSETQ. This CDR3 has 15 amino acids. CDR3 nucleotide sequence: TGCGCCAGCAGCAGTTCTGGCGGGAGTTTCAACGAGCAGTACTTC. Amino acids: CASSSSGGSFNEQYF.

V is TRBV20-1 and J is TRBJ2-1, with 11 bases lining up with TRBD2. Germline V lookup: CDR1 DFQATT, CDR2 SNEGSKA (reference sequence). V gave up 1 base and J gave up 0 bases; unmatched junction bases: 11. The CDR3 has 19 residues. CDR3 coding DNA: TGCAGTGCTAGAGCCTTACTAGCGGGAGCCACATACTCCTACAATGAGCAGTTCTTC. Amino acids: CSARALLAGATYSYNEQFF.

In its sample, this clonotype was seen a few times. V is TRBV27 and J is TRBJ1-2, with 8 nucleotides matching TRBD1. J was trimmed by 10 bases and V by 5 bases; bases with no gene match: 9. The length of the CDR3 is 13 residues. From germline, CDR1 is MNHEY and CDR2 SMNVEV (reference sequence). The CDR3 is CASSPGTGRYYTF. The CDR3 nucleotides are TGTGCCAGCAGTCCCGGGACAGGCAGGTACTACACCTTC.

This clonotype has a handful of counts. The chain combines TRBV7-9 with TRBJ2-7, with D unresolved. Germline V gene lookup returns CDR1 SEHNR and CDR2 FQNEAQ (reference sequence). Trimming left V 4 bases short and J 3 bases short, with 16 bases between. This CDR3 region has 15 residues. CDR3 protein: CASSSPKPEHYEQYF. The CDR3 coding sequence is TGTGCCAGCAGCTCTCCTAAACCCGAACACTACGAGCAGTACTTC.

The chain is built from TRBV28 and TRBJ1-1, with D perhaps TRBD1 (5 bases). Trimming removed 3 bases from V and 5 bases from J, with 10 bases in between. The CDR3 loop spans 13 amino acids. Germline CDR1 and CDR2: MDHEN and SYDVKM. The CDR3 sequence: CASSFGGRTEAFF. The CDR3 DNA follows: TGTGCCAGCAGTTTTGGGGGGAGAACTGAAGCTTTCTTT. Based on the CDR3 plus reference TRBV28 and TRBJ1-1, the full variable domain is DVKVTQSSRYLVKRTGEKVFLECVQDMDHENMFWYRQDPGLGLRLIYFSYDVKMKEKGDIPEGYSVSREKKERFSLILESASTNQTSMYLCASSFGGRTEAFFGQGTRLTVV.